Below are 8 T cell receptor beta chains sequenced from a single sample in a study of blood T cell repertoires in COVID-19. Data came from immunoSEQ multiplex PCR; TCRdb stores just in-frame clones and leaves some out. The sample contains roughly 240,000 clones, approximately 86% of which appear only once. The material sequenced was peripheral blood. The receptors shown here come from a woman aged 30 to 39 who had recovered from COVID-19.

This sequence joins TRBV6-6 and TRBJ2-7; 11 bases align to TRBD1. This CDR3 has 15 amino acids. Germline-derived CDR1 and CDR2 are MNHNY and SVGAGI (reference sequence). V lost 4 bases and J lost 5; bases outside the gene matches: 7. CDR3 in amino acids: CASSSGQGESDEQYF. The CDR3 coding sequence is TGTGCCAGCAGTTCGGGACAGGGGGAGTCAGACGAGCAGTACTTC.

The rearrangement uses TRBV4-2 and TRBJ1-3, with TRBD1 as a possible D gene (6 bases). This CDR3 is 17 amino acids long. The V end lost 3 bases, the J end lost 0 bases, and 15 bases lay between the germline ends. Looked up from germline, CDR1 is LGHNA and CDR2 is YNFKEQ. The CDR3 bases are TGTGCCAGCAGCCAGGCAGGGACACTCAGCTCTGGAAACACCATATATTTT. Protein sequence: CASSQAGTLSSGNTIYF.

V and J are TRBV7-9 and TRBJ2-5; the D is unclear. The V end lost 5 bases, the J end lost 1 base, and 8 bases lay between the germline ends. CDR3 length: 13 amino acids. The germline CDR1 and CDR2 sequences are SEHNR and FQNEAQ (reference sequence). This chain's CDR3 is CASSPDIQETQYF. The DNA of the CDR3 is TGTGCCAGCAGCCCAGACATCCAAGAGACCCAGTACTTC.

The gene calls are TRBV10-2 and TRBJ1-6; D is unresolved. Germline V gene lookup returns CDR1 WSHSY and CDR2 SAAADI. The CDR3 loop spans 15 amino acids. V shed 2 bases and J shed 4 bases, with 9 bases lying between them. The CDR3 here is CASSEGRGYNSPLHF. The CDR3 DNA follows: TGCGCCAGCAGTGAGGGTAGAGGTTATAATTCACCCCTCCACTTT.

The chain employs TRBV5-1 and TRBJ2-5; D is perhaps TRBD1 (6 bases). The V gene lost 3 bases and the J gene lost 4 bases, with 13 bases spanning the gap. The length of the CDR3 is 14 residues. Germline V gene data show CDR1 as SGHRS and CDR2 as YFSETQ. CDR3 region: CASSSWGQGETQYF. In nucleotides, the CDR3 is TGCGCCAGCAGCTCCTGGGGGCAGGGAGAGACCCAGTACTTC. Combining the CDR3 with reference TRBV5-1 and TRBJ2-5 gives the whole variable domain KAGVTQTPRYLIKTRGQQVTLSCSPISGHRSVSWYQQTPGQGLQFLFEYFSETQRNKGNFPGRFSGRQFSNSRSEMNVSTLELGDSALYLCASSSWGQGETQYFGPGTRLLVL.

The CDR3 loop is CASSLGQGQGVYGYTF. The CDR3 bases are TGTGCCAGCAGCTTAGGCCAGGGACAGGGCGTCTATGGCTACACCTTC. This chain connects TRBV11-2 to TRBJ1-2; 9 bases fit TRBD1. Germline V gives CDR1 SGHAT, CDR2 FQNNGV. The J segment lost 4 bases and the V segment lost 1 base, leaving 7 bases of the junction unmatched. CDR3 length: 16 residues.

The chain has TRBV29-1 and TRBJ1-2; a possible D gene is TRBD1 (6 bases). Germline CDR1 SQVTM, CDR2 ANQGSEA. There are 12 residues in the CDR3. The CDR3 nucleotides are TGCAGTGCTACAGGGTTACACTATGGCTACACCTTC. Encoded protein: CSATGLHYGYTF.

This clone was counted a few times. The chain recombines TRBV7-9 with TRBJ2-7; TRBD1 is a possible D gene (5 bases). The CDR3 is made up of 16 amino acids. V dropped 3 bases and J dropped 4 bases, with 19 bases sitting between them. Germline-derived CDR1 and CDR2 are SEHNR and FQNEAQ (reference sequence). The CDR3 spells CASSFHPDTRGYEQYF. The DNA for the CDR3 is TGTGCCAGCAGCTTCCACCCGGACACCAGAGGATACGAGCAGTACTTC.